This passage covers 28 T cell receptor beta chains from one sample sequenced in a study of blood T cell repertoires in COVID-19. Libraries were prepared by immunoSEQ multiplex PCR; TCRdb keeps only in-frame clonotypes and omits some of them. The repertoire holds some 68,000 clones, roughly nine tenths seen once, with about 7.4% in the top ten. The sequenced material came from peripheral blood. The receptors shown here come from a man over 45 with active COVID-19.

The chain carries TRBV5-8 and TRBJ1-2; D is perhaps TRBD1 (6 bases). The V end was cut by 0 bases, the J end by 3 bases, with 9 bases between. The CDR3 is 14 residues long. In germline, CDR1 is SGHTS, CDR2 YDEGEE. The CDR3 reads CASSLGGGHYGYTF. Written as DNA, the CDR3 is TGTGCCAGCAGCTTGGGGGGGGGCCACTATGGCTACACCTTC. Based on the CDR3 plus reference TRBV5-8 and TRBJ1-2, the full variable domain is EAGVTQSPTHLIKTRGQQATLRCSPISGHTSVYWYQQALGLGLQFLLWYDEGEERNRGNFPPRFSGRQFPNYSSELNVNALELEDSALYLCASSLGGGHYGYTFGSGTRLTVV.

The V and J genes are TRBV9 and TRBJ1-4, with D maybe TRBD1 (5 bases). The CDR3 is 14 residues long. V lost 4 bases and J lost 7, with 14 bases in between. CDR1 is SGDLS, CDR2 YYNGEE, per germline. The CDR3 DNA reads TGTGCCAGCAGCAGGGGTGGGGAGGGTGAAAAACTGTTTTTT. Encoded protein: CASSRGGEGEKLFF. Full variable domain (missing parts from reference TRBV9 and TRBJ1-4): DSGVTQTPKHLITATGQRVTLRCSPRSGDLSVYWYQQSLDQGLQFLIQYYNGEERAKGNILERFSAQQFPDLHSELNLSSLELGDSALYFCASSRGGEGEKLFFGSGTQLSVL.

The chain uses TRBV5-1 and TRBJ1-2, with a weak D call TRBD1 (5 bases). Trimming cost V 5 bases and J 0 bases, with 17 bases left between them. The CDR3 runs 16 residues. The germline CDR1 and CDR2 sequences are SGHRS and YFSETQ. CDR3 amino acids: CASRDGSGVPNYGYTF. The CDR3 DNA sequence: TGCGCCAGCAGGGACGGGTCGGGGGTTCCTAACTATGGCTACACCTTC.

This CDR3 is CASSPTVPSNYGYTF. The CDR3, as DNA: TGCGCCAGCAGCCCGACAGTGCCTTCTAACTATGGCTACACCTTC. This chain connects TRBV5-1 to TRBJ1-2; possibly TRBD1 for D (5 bases). Trimming stripped 4 bases from V and 0 bases from J, with 13 bases between. Germline V gene sequence: CDR1 SGHRS, CDR2 YFSETQ. The CDR3 totals 15 residues. Supplemented by reference TRBV5-1 and TRBJ1-2, the full variable domain reads KAGVTQTPRYLIKTRGQQVTLSCSPISGHRSVSWYQQTPGQGLQFLFEYFSETQRNKGNFPGRFSGRQFSNSRSEMNVSTLELGDSALYLCASSPTVPSNYGYTFGSGTRLTVV.

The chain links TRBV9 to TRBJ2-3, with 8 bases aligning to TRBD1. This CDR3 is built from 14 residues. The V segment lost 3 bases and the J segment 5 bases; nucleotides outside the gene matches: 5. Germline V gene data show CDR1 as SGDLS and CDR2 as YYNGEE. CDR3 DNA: TGTGCCAGCAGCGAGGACAGGGCTGAAGATACGCAGTATTTT. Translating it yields CASSEDRAEDTQYF.

The CDR3 DNA is TGTGCTAGTGGTTTGGCTAGCGGGGGTGAAGAGACCCAGTACTTC. As protein: CASGLASGGEETQYF. V and J are TRBV12-5 and TRBJ2-5, with 10 bases fitting TRBD2. From germline, CDR1 is LGHNT and CDR2 FRNRAP. CDR3 length equals 15 residues. V lost 1 base to trimming and J lost 3 bases; unmatched junction nucleotides: 2.

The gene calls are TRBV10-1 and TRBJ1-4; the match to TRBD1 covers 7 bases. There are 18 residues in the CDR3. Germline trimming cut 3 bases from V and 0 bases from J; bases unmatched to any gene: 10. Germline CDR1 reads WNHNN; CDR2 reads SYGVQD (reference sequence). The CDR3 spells CASSDSTGTAATNEKLFF. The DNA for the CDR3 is TGCGCCAGCAGTGACTCAACTGGGACAGCGGCAACTAATGAAAAACTGTTTTTT.

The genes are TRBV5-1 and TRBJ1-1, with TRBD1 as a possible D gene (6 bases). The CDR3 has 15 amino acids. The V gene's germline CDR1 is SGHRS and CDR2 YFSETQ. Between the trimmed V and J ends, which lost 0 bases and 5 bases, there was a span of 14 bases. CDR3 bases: TGCGCCAGCAGCTTGGCTCCAGGGGCAGGAACTGAAGCTTTCTTT. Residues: CASSLAPGAGTEAFF.

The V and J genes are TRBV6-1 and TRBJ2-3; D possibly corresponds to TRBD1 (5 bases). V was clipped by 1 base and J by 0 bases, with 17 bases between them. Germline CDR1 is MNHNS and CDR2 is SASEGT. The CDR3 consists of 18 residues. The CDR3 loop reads CASSEEGPGWMSTDTQYF. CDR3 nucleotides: TGTGCCAGCAGTGAAGAGGGGCCAGGTTGGATGAGCACAGATACGCAGTATTTT.

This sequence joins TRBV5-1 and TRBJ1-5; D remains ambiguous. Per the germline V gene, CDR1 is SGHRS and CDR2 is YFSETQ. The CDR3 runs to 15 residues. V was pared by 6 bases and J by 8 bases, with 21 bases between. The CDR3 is CASKLGSGVKEPQHF. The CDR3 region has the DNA TGCGCCAGCAAGCTTGGGTCCGGGGTTAAGGAGCCCCAGCATTTT.

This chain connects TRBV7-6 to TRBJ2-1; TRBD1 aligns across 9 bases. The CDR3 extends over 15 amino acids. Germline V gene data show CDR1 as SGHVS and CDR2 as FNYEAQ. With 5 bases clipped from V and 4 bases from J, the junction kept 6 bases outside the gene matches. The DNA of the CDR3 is TGTGCCAGCAGCGACCGACAGGGGGTTTACAATGAGCAGTTCTTC. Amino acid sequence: CASSDRQGVYNEQFF.

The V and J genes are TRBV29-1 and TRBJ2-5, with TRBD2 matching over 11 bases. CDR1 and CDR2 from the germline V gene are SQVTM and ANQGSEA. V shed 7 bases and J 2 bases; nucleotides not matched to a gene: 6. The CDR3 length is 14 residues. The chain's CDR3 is CSAARTSGQETQYF. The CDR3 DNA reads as TGCAGCGCCGCCCGGACTAGCGGGCAAGAGACCCAGTACTTC.

The CDR3 protein is CASSLLSGRSGNTIYF. The CDR3 nucleotides read TGTGCCAGCAGCTTGCTCTCCGGTAGAAGTGGAAACACCATATATTTT. This rearrangement joins TRBV7-9 to TRBJ1-3; D uncertain. Germline V gene data show CDR1 as SEHNR and CDR2 as FQNEAQ (reference sequence). Trimming took 3 bases from V and 3 from J, leaving 15 bases between them. This CDR3 comprises 16 residues.

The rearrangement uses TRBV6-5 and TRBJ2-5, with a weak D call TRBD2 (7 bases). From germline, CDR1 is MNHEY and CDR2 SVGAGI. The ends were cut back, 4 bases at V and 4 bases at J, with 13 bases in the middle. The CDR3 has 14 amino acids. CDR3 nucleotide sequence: TGTGCCAGCAGTTTAGGGGGGGACCGAGAGACCCAGTACTTC. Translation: CASSLGGDRETQYF.

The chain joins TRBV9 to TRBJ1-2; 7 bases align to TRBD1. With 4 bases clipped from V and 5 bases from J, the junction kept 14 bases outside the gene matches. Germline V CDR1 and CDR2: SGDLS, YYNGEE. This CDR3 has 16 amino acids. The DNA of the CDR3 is TGTGCCAGCAGCCCCGGGGGTCTAGGGACAGATTATGGCTACACCTTC. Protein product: CASSPGGLGTDYGYTF.

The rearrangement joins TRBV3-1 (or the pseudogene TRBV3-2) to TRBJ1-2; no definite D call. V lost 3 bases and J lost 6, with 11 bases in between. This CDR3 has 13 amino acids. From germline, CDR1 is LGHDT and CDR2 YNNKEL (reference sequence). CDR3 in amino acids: CASSQTIRDGYTF. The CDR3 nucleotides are TGTGCCAGCAGCCAGACTATACGGGATGGCTACACCTTC.

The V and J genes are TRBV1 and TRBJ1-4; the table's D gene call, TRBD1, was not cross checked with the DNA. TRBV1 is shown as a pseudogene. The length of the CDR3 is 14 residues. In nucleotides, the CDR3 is TGCACGTCCAAATACAGGGAGTATTATGAAAAACTGTTTTTT. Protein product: CTSKYREYYEKLFF.

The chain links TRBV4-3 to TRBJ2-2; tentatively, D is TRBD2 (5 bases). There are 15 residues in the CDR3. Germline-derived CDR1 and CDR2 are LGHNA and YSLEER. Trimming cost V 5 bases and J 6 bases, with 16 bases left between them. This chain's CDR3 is CASSESVGVPGELFF. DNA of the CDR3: TGCGCCAGCAGCGAAAGCGTCGGGGTCCCCGGGGAGCTGTTTTTT.

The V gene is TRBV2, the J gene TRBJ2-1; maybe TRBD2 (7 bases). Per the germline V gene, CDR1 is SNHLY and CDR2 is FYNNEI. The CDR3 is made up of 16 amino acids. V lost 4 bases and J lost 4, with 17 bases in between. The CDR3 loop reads CASSAGGGRRYNEQFF. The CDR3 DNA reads TGTGCCAGCAGTGCGGGCGGGGGCCGCCGATACAATGAGCAGTTCTTC.

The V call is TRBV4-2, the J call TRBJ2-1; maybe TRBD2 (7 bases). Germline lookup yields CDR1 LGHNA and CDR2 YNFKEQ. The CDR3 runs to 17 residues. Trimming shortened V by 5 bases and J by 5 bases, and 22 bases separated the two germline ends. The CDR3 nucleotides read TGTGCCAGCAGCGAAGTCGGAACGGGGGGCTTAGACAATGAGCAGTTCTTC. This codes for CASSEVGTGGLDNEQFF.

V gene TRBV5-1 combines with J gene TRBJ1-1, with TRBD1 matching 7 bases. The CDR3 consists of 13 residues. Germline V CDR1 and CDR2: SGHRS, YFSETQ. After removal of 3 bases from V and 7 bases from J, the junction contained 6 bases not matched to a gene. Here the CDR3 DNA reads TGCGCCAGCAGCTACCAGGGGGATGGTGAAGCTTTCTTT. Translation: CASSYQGDGEAFF. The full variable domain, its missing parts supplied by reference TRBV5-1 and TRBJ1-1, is KAGVTQTPRYLIKTRGQQVTLSCSPISGHRSVSWYQQTPGQGLQFLFEYFSETQRNKGNFPGRFSGRQFSNSRSEMNVSTLELGDSALYLCASSYQGDGEAFFGQGTRLTVV.

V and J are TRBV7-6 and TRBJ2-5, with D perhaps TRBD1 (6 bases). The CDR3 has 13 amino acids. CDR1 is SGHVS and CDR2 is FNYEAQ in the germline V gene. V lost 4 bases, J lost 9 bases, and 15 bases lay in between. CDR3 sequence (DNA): TGTGCCAGCAGCTCTTCGACAGGACTCTCCCAGTACTTC. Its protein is CASSSSTGLSQYF.

CDR3 nucleotide sequence: TGTGCCAGCAGTGAACGGACTGTCTACTTC. Protein: CASSERTVYF. The chain joins TRBV6-1 to TRBJ2-7; the D gene is possibly TRBD2 (5 bases). V was shortened by 2 bases and J by 13 bases, with 9 bases between the two germline ends. This CDR3 has 10 residues. From germline, CDR1 is MNHNS and CDR2 SASEGT.

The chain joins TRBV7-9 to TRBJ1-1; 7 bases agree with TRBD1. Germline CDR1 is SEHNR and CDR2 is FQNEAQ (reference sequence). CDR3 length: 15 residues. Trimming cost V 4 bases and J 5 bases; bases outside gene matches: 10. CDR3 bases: TGTGCCAGCAGCTACGCCCCAGGGGGTGGGACTGAAGCTTTCTTT. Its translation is CASSYAPGGGTEAFF.

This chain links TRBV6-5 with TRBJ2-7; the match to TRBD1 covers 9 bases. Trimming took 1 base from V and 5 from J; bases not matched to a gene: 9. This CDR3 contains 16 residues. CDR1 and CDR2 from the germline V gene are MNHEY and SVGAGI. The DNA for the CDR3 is TGTGCCAGCAGTTACTATTCCGGCGGACAGGGGAACGAGCAGTACTTC. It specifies CASSYYSGGQGNEQYF.

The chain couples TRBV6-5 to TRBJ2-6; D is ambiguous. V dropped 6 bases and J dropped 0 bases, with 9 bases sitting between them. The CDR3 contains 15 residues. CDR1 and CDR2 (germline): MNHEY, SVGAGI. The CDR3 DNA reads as TGTGCCAGCAGGGAGACGGCCTCTGGGGCCAACGTCCTGACTTTC. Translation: CASRETASGANVLTF.

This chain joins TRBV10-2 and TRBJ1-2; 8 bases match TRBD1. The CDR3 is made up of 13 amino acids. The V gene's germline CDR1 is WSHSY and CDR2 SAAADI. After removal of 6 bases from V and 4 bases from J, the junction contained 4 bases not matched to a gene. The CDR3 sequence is CASSQGAIYGYTF. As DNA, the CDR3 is TGCGCCAGCAGCCAGGGGGCTATCTATGGCTACACCTTC.

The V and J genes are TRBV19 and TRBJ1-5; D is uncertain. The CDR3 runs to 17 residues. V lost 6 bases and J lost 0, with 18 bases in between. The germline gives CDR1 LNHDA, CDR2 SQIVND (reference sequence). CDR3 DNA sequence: TGTGCCAGTAGCAGGAATGGCGCGGGAAATAGCAATCAGCCCCAGCATTTT. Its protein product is CASSRNGAGNSNQPQHF.